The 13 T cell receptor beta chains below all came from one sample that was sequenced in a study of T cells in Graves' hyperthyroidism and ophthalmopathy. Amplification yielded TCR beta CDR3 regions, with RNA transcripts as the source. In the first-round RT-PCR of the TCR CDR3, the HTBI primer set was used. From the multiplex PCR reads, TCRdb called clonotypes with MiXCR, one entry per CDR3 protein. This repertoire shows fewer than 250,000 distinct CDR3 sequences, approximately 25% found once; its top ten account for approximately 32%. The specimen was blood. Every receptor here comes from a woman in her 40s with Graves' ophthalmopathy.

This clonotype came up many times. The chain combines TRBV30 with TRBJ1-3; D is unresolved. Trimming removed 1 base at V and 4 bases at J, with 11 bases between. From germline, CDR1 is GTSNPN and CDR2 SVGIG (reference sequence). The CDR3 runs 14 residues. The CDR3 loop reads CAWSARAKGNTIYF. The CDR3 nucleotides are TGTGCCTGGAGTGCAAGGGCGAAGGGAAACACCATATATTTT.

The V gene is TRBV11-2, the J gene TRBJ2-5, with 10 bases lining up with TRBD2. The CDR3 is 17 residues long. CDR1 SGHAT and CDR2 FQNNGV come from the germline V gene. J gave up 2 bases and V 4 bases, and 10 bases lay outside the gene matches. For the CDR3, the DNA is TGTGCCAGCAGCTACACTCTAGCGGGAGCGGGTCAAGAGACCCAGTACTTC. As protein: CASSYTLAGAGQETQYF.

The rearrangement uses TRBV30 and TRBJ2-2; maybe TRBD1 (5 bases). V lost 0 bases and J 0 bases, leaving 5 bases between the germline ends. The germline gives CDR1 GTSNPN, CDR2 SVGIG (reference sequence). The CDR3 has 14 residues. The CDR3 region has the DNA TGTGCCTGGAGTGTGGGGCCGAACACCGGGGAGCTGTTTTTT. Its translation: CAWSVGPNTGELFF.

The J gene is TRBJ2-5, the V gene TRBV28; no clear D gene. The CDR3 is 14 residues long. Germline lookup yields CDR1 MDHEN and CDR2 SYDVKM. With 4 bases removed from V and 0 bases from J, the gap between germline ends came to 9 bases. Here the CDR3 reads CASSSARNQETQYF. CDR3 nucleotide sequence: TGTGCCAGCAGTTCTGCAAGGAACCAAGAGACCCAGTACTTC.

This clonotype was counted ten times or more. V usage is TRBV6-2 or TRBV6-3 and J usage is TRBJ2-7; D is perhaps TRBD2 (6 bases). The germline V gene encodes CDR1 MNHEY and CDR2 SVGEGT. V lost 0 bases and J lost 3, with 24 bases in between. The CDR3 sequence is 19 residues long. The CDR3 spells CASSYSERALGTAVYEQYF. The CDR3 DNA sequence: TGTGCCAGCAGTTACTCTGAGCGGGCCCTAGGGACGGCGGTCTACGAGCAGTACTTC.

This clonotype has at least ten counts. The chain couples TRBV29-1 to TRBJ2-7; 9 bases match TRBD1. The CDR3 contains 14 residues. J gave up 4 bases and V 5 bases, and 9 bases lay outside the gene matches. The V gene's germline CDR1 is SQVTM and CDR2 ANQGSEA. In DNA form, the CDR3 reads TGCAGCGTTAGGCAGACAGGGGGGAAATACGAGCAGTACTTC. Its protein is CSVRQTGGKYEQYF.

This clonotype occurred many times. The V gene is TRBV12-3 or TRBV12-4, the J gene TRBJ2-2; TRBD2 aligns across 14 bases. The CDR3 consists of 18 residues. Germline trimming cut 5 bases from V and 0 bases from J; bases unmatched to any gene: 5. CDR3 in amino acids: CASSLGLAGVSNTGELFF. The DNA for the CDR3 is TGTGCCAGCAGTCTGGGACTAGCGGGAGTTTCGAACACCGGGGAGCTGTTTTTT.

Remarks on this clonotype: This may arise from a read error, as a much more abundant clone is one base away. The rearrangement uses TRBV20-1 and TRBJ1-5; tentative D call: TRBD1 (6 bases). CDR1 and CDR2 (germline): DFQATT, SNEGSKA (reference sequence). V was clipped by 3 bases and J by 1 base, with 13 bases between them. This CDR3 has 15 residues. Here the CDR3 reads CSASTTGSSNQPQHF. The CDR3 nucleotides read TGCAGTGCTAGTACTACAGGGTCGAGCAATCAGCCCCAGCATTTT.

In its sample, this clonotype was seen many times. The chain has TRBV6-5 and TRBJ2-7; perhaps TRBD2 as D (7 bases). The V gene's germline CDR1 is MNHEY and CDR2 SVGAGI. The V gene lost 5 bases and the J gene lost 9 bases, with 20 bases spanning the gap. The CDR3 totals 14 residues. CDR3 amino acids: CASSTAAGGGGQYF. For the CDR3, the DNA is TGTGCCAGCAGTACCGCCGCGGGCGGGGGCGGGCAGTACTTC.

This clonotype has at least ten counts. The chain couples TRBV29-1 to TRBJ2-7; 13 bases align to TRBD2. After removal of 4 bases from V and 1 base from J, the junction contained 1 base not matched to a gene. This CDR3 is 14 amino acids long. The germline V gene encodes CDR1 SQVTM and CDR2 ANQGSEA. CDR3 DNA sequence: TGCAGCGTTGGACTAGCGGGAGGTTCCTACGAGCAGTACTTC. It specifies CSVGLAGGSYEQYF.

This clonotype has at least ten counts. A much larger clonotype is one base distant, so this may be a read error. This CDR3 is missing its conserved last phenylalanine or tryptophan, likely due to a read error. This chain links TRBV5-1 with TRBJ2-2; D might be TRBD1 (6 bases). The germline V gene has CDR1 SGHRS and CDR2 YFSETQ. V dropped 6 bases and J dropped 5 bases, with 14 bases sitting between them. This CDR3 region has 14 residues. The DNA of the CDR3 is TGCGCCAGCAATAAGGACAGAGGGACCGGGGAGCTGTTTCTT. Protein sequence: CASNKDRGTGELFL.

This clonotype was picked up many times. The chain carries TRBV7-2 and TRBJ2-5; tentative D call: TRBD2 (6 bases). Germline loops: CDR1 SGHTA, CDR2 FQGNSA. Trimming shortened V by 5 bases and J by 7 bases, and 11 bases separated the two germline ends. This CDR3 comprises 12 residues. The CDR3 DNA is TGTGCCAGCAGCCCGGCGGGGTTGACCCAGTACTTC. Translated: CASSPAGLTQYF.

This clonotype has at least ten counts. The CDR3 DNA reads TGTGCCTCCTCCCAGGGGAACCAGCCCCAGCATTTT. It encodes CASSQGNQPQHF. V is TRBV19 and J is TRBJ1-5, with a tentative D call TRBD1 (6 bases). The V gene's germline CDR1 is LNHDA and CDR2 SQIVND (reference sequence). CDR3 length: 12 amino acids. The V gene lost 11 bases and the J gene lost 7 bases, with 15 bases spanning the gap.